Presented here are 25 T cell receptor beta chains from one specimen sequenced in a study of blood T cell repertoires in COVID-19. TCRdb keeps only in-frame clones here, not all; method: immunoSEQ multiplex PCR. The profile shows over 300,000 clones, 80% to 90% of them singletons. The material sequenced was PBMCs or T cells enriched from blood (not recorded which). These receptors were taken from a man aged 25 to 45 who had recovered from COVID-19.

This clone occurred once. The chain carries TRBV5-6 and TRBJ1-2; 11 bases line up with TRBD1. V shed 0 bases, J shed 4 bases, and the junction held 2 bases outside the gene matches. Germline lookup yields CDR1 SGHDT and CDR2 YYEEEE. This CDR3 spans 15 amino acids. The CDR3 DNA sequence: TGTGCCAGCAGCTTGGGGACAGGGGGCGGCTATGGCTACACCTTC. This translates into CASSLGTGGGYGYTF. The whole variable domain, filled in from reference TRBV5-6 and TRBJ1-2, reads DAGVTQSPTHLIKTRGQQVTLRCSPKSGHDTVSWYQQALGQGPQFIFQYYEEEERQRGNFPDRFSGHQFPNYSSELNVNALLLGDSALYLCASSLGTGGGYGYTFGSGTRLTVV.

This chain uses TRBV19 with TRBJ1-1; TRBD1 aligns across 10 bases. Per germline, CDR1 LNHDA and CDR2 SQIVND (reference sequence). V gave up 5 bases and J gave up 1 base; unmatched junction bases: 1. This CDR3 has 14 residues. The CDR3 loop is CASSRTGGNTEAFF. CDR3 bases: TGTGCCAGTAGTCGGACAGGGGGGAACACTGAAGCTTTCTTT.

The V and J genes are TRBV24-1 and TRBJ1-3, with TRBD1 matching 9 bases. Trimming removed 0 bases from V and 8 bases from J; junction bases left unmatched: 7. Germline V gives CDR1 KGHDR, CDR2 SFDVKD. The CDR3 has 16 residues. CDR3 coding DNA: TGTGCCACCAGTGATTTGCTACAGGGGGCTCGAGACACCATATATTTT. Amino acids: CATSDLLQGARDTIYF.

The genes are TRBV7-8 and TRBJ1-1; D is uncertain. Looked up from germline, CDR1 is SGHVS and CDR2 is FQNEAQ. This CDR3 spans 17 amino acids. The germline V and J ends were trimmed by 3 bases and 0 bases, with 17 bases remaining between them. CDR3 in DNA: TGTGCCAGCAGCTTCCCCGGACGAGGGTCAATGAACACTGAAGCTTTCTTT. It specifies CASSFPGRGSMNTEAFF.

The V gene is TRBV3-1 (or the pseudogene TRBV3-2), the J gene TRBJ1-1; 7 bases line up with TRBD1. The germline gives CDR1 LGHDT, CDR2 YNNKEL (reference sequence). V shed 4 bases, J shed 6 bases, and the junction held 11 bases outside the gene matches. This CDR3 is 15 amino acids long. CDR3: CASSPTGRDKPEAFF. The CDR3 bases are TGTGCCAGCAGCCCGACAGGGCGGGATAAGCCTGAAGCTTTCTTT.

The CDR3 loop is CASNDPSWGRTKGNQPQHF. The CDR3 nucleotides read TGTGCCAGCAATGACCCTAGCTGGGGGCGTACGAAGGGCAATCAGCCCCAGCATTTT. V is TRBV6-1 and J is TRBJ1-5; possible D gene TRBD1, 6 bases. Germline lookup yields CDR1 MNHNS and CDR2 SASEGT. V lost 7 bases and J 2 bases, leaving 27 bases between the germline ends. The CDR3 extends over 19 amino acids.

V gene TRBV24-1 combines with J gene TRBJ1-2; D perhaps matches TRBD1 (6 bases). The CDR3 consists of 15 residues. CDR1 and CDR2 from the germline V gene are KGHDR and SFDVKD. The V and J ends lost 8 bases and 0 bases respectively, with 15 bases between them. The CDR3 nucleotides read TGTGCCACCACCCGGGAGGGGGAGCCTAACTATGGCTACACCTTC. This sequence encodes CATTREGEPNYGYTF.

V gene TRBV5-1 combines with J gene TRBJ1-4; D ambiguous. Germline V gene lookup returns CDR1 SGHRS and CDR2 YFSETQ. Trimming pared 0 bases from V and 5 bases from J, leaving 8 bases between. This CDR3 has 14 amino acids. CDR3 in amino acids: CASSLGGINEKLFF. CDR3 DNA sequence: TGCGCCAGCAGCTTGGGAGGGATAAATGAAAAACTGTTTTTT.

The chain recombines TRBV11-2 with TRBJ2-7; unclear D gene. The CDR3 is 11 residues long. Per the germline V gene, CDR1 is SGHAT and CDR2 is FQNNGV. Trimming stripped 4 bases from V and 3 bases from J, with 4 bases between. Here the CDR3 reads CASSSSYEQYF. CDR3 nucleotide sequence: TGTGCCAGCAGCTCTAGCTACGAGCAGTACTTC. Looking up the rest from reference TRBV11-2 and TRBJ2-7 gives the full variable domain: EAGVAQSPRYKIIEKRQSVAFWCNPISGHATLYWYQQILGQGPKLLIQFQNNGVVDDSQLPKDRFSAERLKGVDSTLKIQPAKLEDSAVYLCASSSSYEQYFGPGTRLTVT.

The rearrangement joins TRBV6-1 to TRBJ2-2; TRBD1 matches 7 bases. Germline loops: CDR1 MNHNS, CDR2 SASEGT. CDR3 length: 14 amino acids. The V segment lost 7 bases and the J segment 5 bases; nucleotides outside the gene matches: 7. CDR3 nucleotide sequence: TGTGCCAGCACCAAAACGACAGGGACCGGGGAGCTGTTTTTT. Translation: CASTKTTGTGELFF.

The genes are TRBV5-4 and TRBJ2-1; perhaps TRBD2 as D (6 bases). This CDR3 region has 14 residues. Looked up from germline, CDR1 is SGHNT and CDR2 is YYREEE (reference sequence). The ends were cut back, 4 bases at V and 4 bases at J, with 12 bases in the middle. The CDR3 DNA is TGTGCCAGCAGCCCCGGGACTTCTTACAATGAGCAGTTCTTC. It yields the protein CASSPGTSYNEQFF.

Notes on this clone: In the same sample, other DNA sequences code for this CDR3. The V and J genes are TRBV7-8 and TRBJ1-2; possibly TRBD1 for D (5 bases). This CDR3 comprises 13 residues. Germline V gene data show CDR1 as SGHVS and CDR2 as FQNEAQ. Trimming pared 5 bases from V and 2 bases from J, leaving 9 bases between. Here the CDR3 DNA reads TGTGCCAGCAGCCCGGACAAGAACTATGGCTACACCTTC. This encodes CASSPDKNYGYTF.

V usage is TRBV5-4 and J usage is TRBJ1-2; 9 nucleotides align to TRBD1. CDR1 is SGHNT and CDR2 is YYREEE in the germline V gene (reference sequence). After removal of 0 bases from V and 3 bases from J, the junction contained 0 bases not matched to a gene. CDR3 length: 14 residues. CDR3 region: CASSLGQGDYGYTF. The CDR3 DNA reads TGTGCCAGCAGCTTGGGACAGGGGGACTATGGCTACACCTTC.

This sequence joins TRBV19 and TRBJ1-5; D is unclear. The CDR3 consists of 18 residues. Trimming shortened V by 3 bases and J by 0 bases, and 18 bases separated the two germline ends. In germline, CDR1 is LNHDA, CDR2 SQIVND (reference sequence). CDR3 residues: CASSIAFPTDYSNQPQHF. Here the CDR3 DNA reads TGTGCCAGTAGTATTGCCTTTCCTACTGACTATAGCAATCAGCCCCAGCATTTT.

The table lists this clone with a count of one. This chain uses TRBV3-1 (or the pseudogene TRBV3-2) with TRBJ1-1; 8 positions agree with TRBD1. Germline V lookup: CDR1 LGHDT, CDR2 YNNKEL (reference sequence). CDR3 length equals 15 residues. The ends lost 3 bases at V and 1 base at J; junction bases unmatched: 4. CDR3 residues: CASSHRGRGNTEAFF. CDR3 DNA sequence: TGTGCCAGCAGCCACAGGGGGCGAGGGAACACTGAAGCTTTCTTT.

The chain employs TRBV11-2 and TRBJ1-2; 7 bases agree with TRBD1. Germline-derived CDR1 and CDR2 are SGHAT and FQNNGV. The CDR3 has 19 amino acids. With V trimmed by 6 bases and J by 3 bases, 22 bases remained unmatched. CDR3 sequence: CASSLNYIHRGEFDYGYTF. The CDR3 nucleotides are TGTGCCAGCAGTTTAAATTATATTCACAGGGGAGAATTCGACTATGGCTACACCTTC.

The rearrangement uses TRBV5-5 and TRBJ2-2, with a weak D call TRBD2 (7 bases). V dropped 2 bases and J dropped 0 bases, with 14 bases sitting between them. This CDR3 comprises 17 residues. In germline, CDR1 is SGHKS, CDR2 YYEKEE (reference sequence). The DNA for the CDR3 is TGTGCCAGCAGCTTTCTGGCCGGGGGGCCGAACACCGGGGAGCTGTTTTTT. It translates to CASSFLAGGPNTGELFF.

CDR3: CASSQVSGQGAFFF. The DNA of the CDR3 is TGTGCCAGCAGCCAAGTGTCGGGACAGGGGGCCTTTTTCTTT. V usage is TRBV4-2 and J usage is TRBJ1-1; 12 bases fit TRBD1. Germline loops: CDR1 LGHNA, CDR2 YNFKEQ. V lost 1 base and J lost 13; bases outside the gene matches: 7. This CDR3 region has 14 residues.

The chain is built from TRBV6-2 or TRBV6-3 and TRBJ1-1; D not certain. V was pared by 6 bases and J by 0 bases, with 5 bases between. Per germline, CDR1 MNHEY and CDR2 SVGEGT. CDR3 length: 12 residues. CDR3: CASSDMNTEAFF. In nucleotides, the CDR3 is TGTGCCAGCAGCGACATGAACACTGAAGCTTTCTTT.

J is TRBJ1-5 and V is TRBV15; TRBD1 aligns across 10 bases. The CDR3 extends over 17 amino acids. Unmatched junction bases numbered 17, after V lost 3 bases and J lost 12 bases. Germline values: CDR1 LNHNV, CDR2 YYDKDF (reference sequence). CDR3 DNA: TGTGCCACCAGCAGGGTAATCCGTGGGACAGGGGAATTGCGCCAGCATTTT. Its protein product is CATSRVIRGTGELRQHF.

The chain recombines TRBV24-1 with TRBJ1-2; the match to TRBD1 covers 9 bases. The length of the CDR3 is 15 residues. Germline V lookup: CDR1 KGHDR, CDR2 SFDVKD. J gave up 7 bases and V 0 bases, and 5 bases lay outside the gene matches. This CDR3 is CATSDLGTGFGGYTF. CDR3 nucleotides: TGTGCCACCAGTGATTTGGGGACAGGGTTTGGTGGCTACACCTTC.

The rearrangement links TRBV11-2 to TRBJ2-5, with TRBD2 identical over 8 bases. CDR3 length: 16 amino acids. V was clipped by 4 bases and J by 2 bases; unmatched bases: 9. The germline gives CDR1 SGHAT, CDR2 FQNNGV. CDR3 coding DNA: TGTGCCAGCAGCTACTTAGCGGGGCGAACACAAGAGACCCAGTACTTC. The encoded protein is CASSYLAGRTQETQYF.

For the CDR3, the DNA is TGTGCCAGCAGCCAAAGGGGGACAGTCTACAATGAGCAGTTCTTC. This translates into CASSQRGTVYNEQFF. The rearrangement joins TRBV3-1 (or the pseudogene TRBV3-2) to TRBJ2-1; TRBD1 aligns across 7 bases. Trimming at V came to 2 bases and at J to 3 bases, leaving 4 bases not matched to a gene. The CDR3 has 15 amino acids. CDR1 LGHDT and CDR2 YNNKEL come from the germline V gene (reference sequence).

The table lists this clone with a few counts. At the DNA level, this CDR3 is encoded by other sequences in the same sample as well. The chain recombines TRBV5-1 with TRBJ1-2; D not resolved. CDR1 is SGHRS, CDR2 YFSETQ, per germline. Between the trimmed V and J ends, which lost 4 bases and 0 bases, there was a span of 10 bases. The CDR3 totals 14 residues. The CDR3 coding sequence is TGCGCCAGCAGCCCCGGTGGAGCTAACTATGGCTACACCTTC. It encodes CASSPGGANYGYTF.

This rearrangement joins TRBV7-2 to TRBJ2-7; TRBD2 aligns across 12 bases. The CDR3 runs 15 residues. Germline CDR1 SGHTA, CDR2 FQGNSA. Trimming took 5 bases from V and 7 from J; bases not matched to a gene: 9. Written as DNA, the CDR3 is TGTGCCAGCAGCCCCTTTCTAGCGGGGGGGAGTGAGCAGTACTTC. Residues: CASSPFLAGGSEQYF.